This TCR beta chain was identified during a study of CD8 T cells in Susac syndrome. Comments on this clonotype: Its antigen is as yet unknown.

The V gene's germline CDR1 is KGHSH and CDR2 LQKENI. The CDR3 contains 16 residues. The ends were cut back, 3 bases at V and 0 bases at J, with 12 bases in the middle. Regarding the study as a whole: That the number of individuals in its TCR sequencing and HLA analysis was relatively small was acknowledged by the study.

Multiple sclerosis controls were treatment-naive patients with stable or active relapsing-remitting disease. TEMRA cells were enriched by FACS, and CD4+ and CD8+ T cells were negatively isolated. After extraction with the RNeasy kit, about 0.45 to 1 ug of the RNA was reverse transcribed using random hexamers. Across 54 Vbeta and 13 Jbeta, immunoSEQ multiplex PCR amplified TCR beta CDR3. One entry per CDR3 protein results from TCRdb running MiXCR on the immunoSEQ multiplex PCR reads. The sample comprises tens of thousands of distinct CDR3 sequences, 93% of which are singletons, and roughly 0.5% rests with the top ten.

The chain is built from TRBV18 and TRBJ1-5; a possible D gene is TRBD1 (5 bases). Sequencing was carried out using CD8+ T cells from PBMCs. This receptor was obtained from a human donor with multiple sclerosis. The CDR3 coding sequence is TGTGCCAGCTCACCCCTGGGCAGGGATAGCAATCAGCCCCAGCATTTT. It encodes CASSPLGRDSNQPQHF.